Following are 23 T cell receptor beta chains from one sample sequenced in a study of CD8+CD57+ T cells in acquired aplastic anemia. Before being chosen for sequencing, patients had shown CD8+CD57+ cell expansion by flow cytometry. The template for TCR beta VDJ and CDR3 sequence profiling was genomic DNA. TCRdb re-derived calls from the reads in MiXCR, one entry per CDR3 protein. The sample includes over 150,000 distinct CDR3 sequences, approximately 48% of them seen just once. Sequencing was performed on sorted CD4+, CD8+, or CD8+CD57+ T cells (not recorded which) from PBMCs. Receptor source: a human donor with aplastic anemia.

Many counts were recorded for this clonotype. This chain uses TRBV2 with TRBJ1-4, with 9 bases aligning to TRBD1. Germline CDR1 SNHLY, CDR2 FYNNEI. The CDR3 covers 15 residues. Trimming took 1 base from V and 11 from J; bases not matched to a gene: 8. CDR3 sequence (DNA): TGTGCCAGCAGTGAAGGTGGGACAGGGATGGAGAAACTGTTTTTT. Its protein product is CASSEGGTGMEKLFF.

The V gene is TRBV10-3, the J gene TRBJ1-2, with TRBD1 matching 9 bases. J was trimmed by 5 bases and V by 0 bases; bases with no gene match: 4. The germline gives CDR1 ENHRY, CDR2 SYGVKD. The length of the CDR3 is 15 residues. The CDR3 is CAISESDRGPYGYTF. The CDR3 DNA follows: TGTGCCATCAGTGAGTCGGACAGGGGTCCATATGGCTACACCTTC.

This chain joins TRBV20-1 and TRBJ2-7; TRBD1 is a possible D gene (6 bases). The V end lost 1 base, the J end lost 2 bases, and 15 bases lay between the germline ends. There are 15 residues in the CDR3. CDR1 is DFQATT and CDR2 is SNEGSKA in the germline V gene (reference sequence). The CDR3 sequence: CSARVPGHRTYEQYF. The DNA of the CDR3 is TGCAGTGCTAGAGTACCGGGACATCGTACCTACGAGCAGTACTTC.

A remark on this clonotype: This clone may be a read error of a much larger clone one base away. As DNA, the CDR3 is TGCGCCAGCGGCCTCCGACAGGTGCCAGATACGCAGTATTTT. Translation: CASGLRQVPDTQYF. The chain employs TRBV5-1 and TRBJ2-3; D may be TRBD1 (6 bases). Per germline, CDR1 SGHRS and CDR2 YFSETQ. This CDR3 spans 14 amino acids. V lost 7 bases to trimming and J lost 4 bases, with 16 bases between them.

In regard to this clonotype: A much larger clone differs by one base, so this may be a read error. This chain's CDR3 is CASSPGQGADTQYF. The CDR3 region has the DNA TGCGCCAGCAGCCCCGGACAGGGGGCAGATACGCAGTATTTT. V gene TRBV5-1 combines with J gene TRBJ2-3; 10 nucleotides match TRBD1. CDR3 length equals 14 residues. With V trimmed by 4 bases and J by 4 bases, 3 bases remained unmatched. The germline CDR1 and CDR2 sequences are SGHRS and YFSETQ.

This clonotype appeared a few times. This chain uses TRBV3-1 with TRBJ1-3; D gene unclear. The CDR3 loop spans 13 amino acids. Per germline, CDR1 LGHDT and CDR2 YNNKEL (reference sequence). V gave up 11 bases and J gave up 0 bases, with 11 bases separating them. The CDR3 spells CAAGKNSGNTIYF. The CDR3 coding sequence is TGTGCCGCGGGAAAGAACTCTGGAAACACCATATATTTT. The full variable domain, with the rest looked up from reference TRBV3-1 and TRBJ1-3, is DTAVSQTPKYLVTQMGNDKSIKCEQNLGHDTMYWYKQDSKKFLKIMFSYNNKELIINETVPNRFSPKSPDKAHLNLHINSLELGDSAVYFCAAGKNSGNTIYFGEGSWLTVV.

This clonotype was seen repeatedly, ten times or more. This chain connects TRBV5-1 to TRBJ1-2; unclear D gene. The CDR3 runs to 13 residues. Trimming removed 5 bases at V and 4 bases at J, with 12 bases between. Germline V gene data show CDR1 as SGHRS and CDR2 as YFSETQ. CDR3 DNA: TGCGCCAGCAGATACGGGGATGGCTATGGCTACACCTTC. The encoded protein is CASRYGDGYGYTF.

In this sample, this clonotype is medium-sized (0.01 to 0.1%). The rearrangement uses TRBV10-1 and TRBJ1-2; TRBD1 matches at 10 bases. The CDR3 loop spans 13 amino acids. The germline CDR1 and CDR2 sequences are WNHNN and SYGVQD (reference sequence). V was pared by 3 bases and J by 10 bases, with 5 bases of the junction left unmatched. The CDR3 DNA sequence: TGCGCCAGCAGTGACAGGGGGACAGGGGTCTACACCTTC. Translating gives CASSDRGTGVYTF.

A word on this clonotype: The junction and the germline gene differ at one end; a read error may be behind it. V is TRBV24-1 and J is TRBJ2-5; D remains unclear. The germline V gene encodes CDR1 KGHDR and CDR2 SFDVKD. The CDR3 is made up of 12 amino acids. CDR3 nucleotide sequence: TGCGCCACCAGCGCCACTAAAGAGACCCAGTACTTC. It codes for CATSATKETQYF.

The chain has TRBV5-6 and TRBJ2-5, with 14 bases lining up with TRBD2. The CDR3 has 17 residues. In germline, CDR1 is SGHDT, CDR2 YYEEEE. The J segment lost 2 bases and the V segment lost 4 bases, leaving 7 bases of the junction unmatched. The CDR3 spells CASSPGTSGGLQETQYF. CDR3 in DNA: TGTGCCAGCAGCCCCGGGACTAGCGGGGGACTTCAAGAGACCCAGTACTTC.

This sequence joins TRBV15 and TRBJ2-5, with D perhaps assigned TRBD1 or TRBD2 (6 bases each). The CDR3 totals 14 residues. Per the germline V gene, CDR1 is LNHNV and CDR2 is YYDKDF (reference sequence). V was clipped by 3 bases and J by 5 bases, with 13 bases between them. The CDR3 DNA reads TGTGCCACCAGCAGGGGGGGCCGGGGGGAGACCCAGTACTTC. This sequence encodes CATSRGGRGETQYF.

At least ten counts were recorded for this clonotype. The V call is TRBV7-2, the J call TRBJ2-1, with a tentative D call TRBD1 (5 bases). This CDR3 comprises 13 residues. The germline gives CDR1 SGHTA, CDR2 FQGNSA. V was clipped by 2 bases and J by 5 bases, with 7 bases between them. This CDR3 is CASSLQGNNEQFF. The CDR3 DNA reads as TGTGCCAGCAGCTTACAGGGTAACAATGAGCAGTTCTTC. Full variable domain (rest looked up from reference TRBV7-2 and TRBJ2-1): GAGVSQSPSNKVTEKGKDVELRCDPISGHTALYWYRQSLGQGLEFLIYFQGNSAPDKSGLPSDRFSAERTGGSVSTLTIQRTQQEDSAVYLCASSLQGNNEQFFGPGTRLTVL.

The chain recombines TRBV11-2 with TRBJ2-5; D unclear. With 1 base removed from V and 2 bases from J, the gap between germline ends came to 8 bases. Germline V gene lookup returns CDR1 SGHAT and CDR2 FQNNGV. This CDR3 has 14 residues. Here the CDR3 DNA reads TGTGCCAGCAGCTTAGGCGCGTATCAAGAGACCCAGTACTTC. Its protein product is CASSLGAYQETQYF. Using reference TRBV11-2 and TRBJ2-5 for the parts outside the CDR3, the full variable domain is EAGVAQSPRYKIIEKRQSVAFWCNPISGHATLYWYQQILGQGPKLLIQFQNNGVVDDSQLPKDRFSAERLKGVDSTLKIQPAKLEDSAVYLCASSLGAYQETQYFGPGTRLLVL.

This clonotype was counted only a few times. This sequence joins TRBV10-3 and TRBJ1-6, with a weak D call TRBD1 (5 bases). CDR3 size: 13 residues. Deletions cut 6 bases from V and 8 bases from J, with 11 bases between. In germline, CDR1 is ENHRY, CDR2 SYGVKD. CDR3 loop: CAIRGPLDSPLHF. CDR3 DNA sequence: TGTGCCATCAGGGGACCCCTGGATTCACCCCTCCACTTT.

This clonotype was observed once. Here the CDR3 reads CASSIGQFYGYTF. The CDR3 DNA reads TGTGCCAGTAGTATTGGACAGTTCTATGGCTACACCTTC. The gene calls are TRBV19 and TRBJ1-2; D is possibly TRBD1 (6 bases). CDR3 size: 13 residues. Per the germline V gene, CDR1 is LNHDA and CDR2 is SQIVND (reference sequence). The V and J ends lost 3 bases and 4 bases respectively, with 9 bases between them.

V gene TRBV7-9 combines with J gene TRBJ2-7; weak D call: TRBD2 (5 bases). The V gene's germline CDR1 is SEHNR and CDR2 FQNEAQ (reference sequence). Trimming removed 3 bases at V and 7 bases at J, with 10 bases between. This CDR3 comprises 12 residues. CDR3 in DNA: TGTGCCAGCAGCTTTTCTGGCGGGGAGCAGTACTTC. Its translation: CASSFSGGEQYF.

This clonotype was observed at least ten times. The V and J genes are TRBV5-4 and TRBJ2-7; no definite D call. Trimming removed 2 bases from V and 2 bases from J, with 14 bases in between. CDR3 length: 15 amino acids. The germline V gene has CDR1 SGHNT and CDR2 YYREEE (reference sequence). In DNA form, the CDR3 reads TGTGCCAGCAGCTTAAACGGCAACGCCGCCTACGAGCAGTACTTC. The encoded protein is CASSLNGNAAYEQYF.

This clonotype was seen only once. The genes are TRBV20-1 and TRBJ1-4; D not resolved. Trimming shortened V by 5 bases and J by 5 bases, and 12 bases separated the two germline ends. Germline V CDR1 and CDR2: DFQATT, SNEGSKA (reference sequence). CDR3 length equals 13 residues. CDR3 DNA sequence: TGCAGTGCTCCTAGTCGGGTAAATGAAAAACTGTTTTTT. It codes for CSAPSRVNEKLFF.

CDR3 nucleotides: TGTGCCACCAGTGATTTTGGAGGGGTCCTGACTTTC. It is translated as CATSDFGGVLTF. The V gene is TRBV24-1, the J gene TRBJ2-6; a possible D gene is TRBD2 (6 bases). Trimming cost V 1 base and J 13 bases, with 7 bases left between them. The CDR3 totals 12 residues. The germline CDR1 and CDR2 sequences are KGHDR and SFDVKD.

V and J are TRBV2 and TRBJ1-1; 9 nucleotides align to TRBD1. The germline CDR1 and CDR2 sequences are SNHLY and FYNNEI. J gave up 4 bases and V 5 bases, and 8 bases lay outside the gene matches. The CDR3 contains 15 residues. CDR3 sequence: CASSSNRGLRTEAFF. DNA of the CDR3: TGTGCCAGCAGTTCGAACAGGGGGCTGCGCACTGAAGCTTTCTTT.

The rearrangement links TRBV6-1 to TRBJ2-6, with 7 bases lining up with TRBD1. The CDR3 runs 15 residues. With V trimmed by 8 bases and J by 2 bases, 6 bases remained unmatched. Germline V gives CDR1 MNHNS, CDR2 SASEGT. The CDR3 nucleotides read TGTGCCAGCGGTGCAGACAGGGCTGGGGCCAACGTCCTGACTTTC. Residues: CASGADRAGANVLTF.

This clonotype was observed a few times. The V gene is TRBV2, the J gene TRBJ1-4; D is unclear. CDR1 SNHLY and CDR2 FYNNEI come from the germline V gene. Between the trimmed V and J ends, which lost 8 bases and 0 bases, there was a span of 16 bases. This CDR3 has 16 amino acids. The CDR3 DNA sequence: TGTGCCAGCGATGACCACGGTGCGGCAACTAATGAAAAACTGTTTTTT. Translation: CASDDHGAATNEKLFF.

The V call is TRBV29-1, the J call TRBJ2-1, with TRBD2 as a possible D gene (6 bases). CDR1 is SQVTM, CDR2 ANQGSEA, per germline. Trimming left V 3 bases short and J 8 bases short, with 14 bases between. The CDR3 is 13 amino acids. CDR3 protein: CSVEGRSYYEQFF. In nucleotides, the CDR3 is TGCAGCGTTGAGGGGAGGAGTTATTATGAGCAGTTCTTC.